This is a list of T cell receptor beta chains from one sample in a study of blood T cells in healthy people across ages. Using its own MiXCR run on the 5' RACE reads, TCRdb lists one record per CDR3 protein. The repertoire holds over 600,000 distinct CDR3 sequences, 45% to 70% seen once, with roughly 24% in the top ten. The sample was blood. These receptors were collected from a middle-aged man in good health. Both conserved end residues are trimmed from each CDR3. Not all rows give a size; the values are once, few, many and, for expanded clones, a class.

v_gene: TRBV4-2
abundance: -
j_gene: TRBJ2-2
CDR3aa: ASSQAPGLGGELF

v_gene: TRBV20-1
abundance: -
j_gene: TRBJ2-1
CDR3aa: SVKPGLGDYNEQF

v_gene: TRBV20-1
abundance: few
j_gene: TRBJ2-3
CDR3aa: SARERVGADTQY

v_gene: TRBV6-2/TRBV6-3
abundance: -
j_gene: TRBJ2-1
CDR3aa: ASSSSPRNEQF

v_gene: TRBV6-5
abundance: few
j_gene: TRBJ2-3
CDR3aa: ASSYSESKAGDTDTQY

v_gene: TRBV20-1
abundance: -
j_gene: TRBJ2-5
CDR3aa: SARDLARNQETQY

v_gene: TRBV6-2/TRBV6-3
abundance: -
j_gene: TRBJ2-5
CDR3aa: ACRQGWDSREQY

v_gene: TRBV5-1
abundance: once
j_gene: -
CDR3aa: ASSPPFGGSYEQY

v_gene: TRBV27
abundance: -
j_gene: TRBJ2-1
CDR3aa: ASSLLSFGGAYNEQF

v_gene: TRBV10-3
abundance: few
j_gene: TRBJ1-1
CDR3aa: AISGKNSEMNTEAF

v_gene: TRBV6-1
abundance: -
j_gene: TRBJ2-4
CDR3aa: ASSERGAAAKNIQY

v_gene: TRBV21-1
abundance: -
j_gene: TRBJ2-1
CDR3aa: ASSSGTGDANVHDNEQF

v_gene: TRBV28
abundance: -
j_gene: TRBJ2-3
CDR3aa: ASSPRIGLAGFTDTQY

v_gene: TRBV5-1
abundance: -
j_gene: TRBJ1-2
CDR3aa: ASSLEAGRGYT

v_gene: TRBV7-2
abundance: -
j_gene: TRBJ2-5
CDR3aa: ASSLSGPLREQY

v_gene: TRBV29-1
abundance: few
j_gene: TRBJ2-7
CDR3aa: SVLGWDSYEQY

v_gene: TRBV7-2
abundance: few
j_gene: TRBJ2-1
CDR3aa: ASSLAGLAGVRYNEQF

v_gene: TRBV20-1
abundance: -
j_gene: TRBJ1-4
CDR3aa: SARPPTGVREKLF

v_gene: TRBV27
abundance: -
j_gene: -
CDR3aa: ASTETGRYEQY

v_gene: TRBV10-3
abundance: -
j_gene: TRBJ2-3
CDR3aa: AISKDLTTDTQY

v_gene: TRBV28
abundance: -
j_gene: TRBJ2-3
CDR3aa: ASSSSPRELGDTQY

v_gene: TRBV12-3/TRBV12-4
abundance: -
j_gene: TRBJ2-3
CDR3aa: ASSLRPISGTDTQY

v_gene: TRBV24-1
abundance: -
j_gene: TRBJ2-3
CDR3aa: ATRGQLDTQY

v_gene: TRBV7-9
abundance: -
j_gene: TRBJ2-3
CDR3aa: ASSQRGRGRSDAQY

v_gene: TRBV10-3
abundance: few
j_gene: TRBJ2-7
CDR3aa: AISERSGTSGTHVRYEQY

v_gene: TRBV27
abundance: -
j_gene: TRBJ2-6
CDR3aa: ASSFLPQSSGANVLT

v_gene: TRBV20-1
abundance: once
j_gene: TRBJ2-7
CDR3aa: SAPGGGAGDEQY

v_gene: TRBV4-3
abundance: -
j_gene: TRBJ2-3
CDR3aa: ASSQLAGVVDTQY

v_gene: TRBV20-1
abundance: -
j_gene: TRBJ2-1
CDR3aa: SARELAGGRYNEQF

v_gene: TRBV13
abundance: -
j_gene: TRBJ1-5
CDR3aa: ASSLGEANQPQH

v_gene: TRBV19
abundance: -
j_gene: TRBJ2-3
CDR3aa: ASNVAGSSRDTQY

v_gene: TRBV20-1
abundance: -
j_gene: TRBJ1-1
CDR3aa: SAPSSRGTEAF

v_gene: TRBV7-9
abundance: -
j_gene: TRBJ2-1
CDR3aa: ASSFPNEQF

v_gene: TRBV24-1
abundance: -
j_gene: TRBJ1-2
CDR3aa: ATSDPPRGQPRTNFYGYT

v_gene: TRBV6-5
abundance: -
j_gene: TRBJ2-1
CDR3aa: ASSDYGRGIEQF

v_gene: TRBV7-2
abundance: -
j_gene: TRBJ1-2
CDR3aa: ASTLMGQGNYGYT

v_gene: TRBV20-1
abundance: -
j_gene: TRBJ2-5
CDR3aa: SASYSGTAGTQY

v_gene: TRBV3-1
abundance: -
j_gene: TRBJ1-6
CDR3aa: ASSPIGTGANSPLH

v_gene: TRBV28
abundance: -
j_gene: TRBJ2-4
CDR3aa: ASSFLRGQGNRTLAKNIQY

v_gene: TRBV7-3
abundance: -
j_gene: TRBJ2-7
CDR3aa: ASSLTTKMEQY

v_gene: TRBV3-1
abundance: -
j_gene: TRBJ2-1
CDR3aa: ASSQAYMEPRAHNEQF

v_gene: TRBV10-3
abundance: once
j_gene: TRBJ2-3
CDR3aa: AISAGGADTQY

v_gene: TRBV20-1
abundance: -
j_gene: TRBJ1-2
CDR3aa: SGYGYT

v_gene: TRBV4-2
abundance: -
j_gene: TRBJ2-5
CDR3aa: ASSQDLLQETQY

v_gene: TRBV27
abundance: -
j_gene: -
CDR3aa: ASSLQISSYEQY

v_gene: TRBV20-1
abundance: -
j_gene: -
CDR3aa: SARSLAGTGSEQY

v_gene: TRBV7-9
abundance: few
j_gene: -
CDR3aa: ASRPRDTQYEQY

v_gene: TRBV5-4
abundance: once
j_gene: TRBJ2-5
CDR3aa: ASSLALGAPYRETQY

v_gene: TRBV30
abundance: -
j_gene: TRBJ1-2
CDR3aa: GGGRENYGYT

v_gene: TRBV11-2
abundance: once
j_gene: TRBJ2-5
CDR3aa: AGSDRGNQETQY

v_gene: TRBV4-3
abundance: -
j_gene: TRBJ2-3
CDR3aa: ASRHTRGAGGTDTQY